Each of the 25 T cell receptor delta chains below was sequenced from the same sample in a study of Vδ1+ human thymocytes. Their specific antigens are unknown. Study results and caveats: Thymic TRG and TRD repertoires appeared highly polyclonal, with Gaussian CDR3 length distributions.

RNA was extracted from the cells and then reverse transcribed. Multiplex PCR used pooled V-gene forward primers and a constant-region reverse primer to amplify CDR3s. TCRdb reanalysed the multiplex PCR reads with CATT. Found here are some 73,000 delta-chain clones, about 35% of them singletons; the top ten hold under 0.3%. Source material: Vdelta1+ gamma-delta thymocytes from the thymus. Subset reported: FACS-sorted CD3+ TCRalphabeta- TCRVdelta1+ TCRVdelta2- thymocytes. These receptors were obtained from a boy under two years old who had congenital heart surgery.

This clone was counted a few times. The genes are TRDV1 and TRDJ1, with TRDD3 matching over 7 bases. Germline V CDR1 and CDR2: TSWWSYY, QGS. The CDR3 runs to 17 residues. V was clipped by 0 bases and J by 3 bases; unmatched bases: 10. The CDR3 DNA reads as TGTGCTCTTGGGGAACTAAAGGAGACTGGGGTCCCCGATAAACTCATCTTT. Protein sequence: CALGELKETGVPDKLIF.

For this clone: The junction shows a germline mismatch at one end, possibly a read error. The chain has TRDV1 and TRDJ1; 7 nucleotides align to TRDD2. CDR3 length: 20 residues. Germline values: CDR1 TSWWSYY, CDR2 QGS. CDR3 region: CARGVGLPGLLYLYTDKLIF. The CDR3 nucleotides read TGTGCTCGTGGGGTCGGCCTTCCTGGCCTACTATACCTGTACACCGATAAACTCATCTTT.

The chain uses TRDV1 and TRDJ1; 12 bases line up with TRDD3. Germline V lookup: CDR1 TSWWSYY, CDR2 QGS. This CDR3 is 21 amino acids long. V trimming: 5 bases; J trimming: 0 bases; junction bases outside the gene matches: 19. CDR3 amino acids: CALGPYEPLYWGILDTDKLIF. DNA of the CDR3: TGTGCTCTTGGGCCATACGAGCCGTTGTACTGGGGGATACTCGACACCGATAAACTCATCTTT.

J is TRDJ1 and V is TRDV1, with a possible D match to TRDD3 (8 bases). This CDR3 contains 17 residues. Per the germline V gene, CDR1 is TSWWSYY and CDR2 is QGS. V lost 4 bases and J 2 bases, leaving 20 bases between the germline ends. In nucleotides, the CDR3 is TGTGCTCTTGGGGTTTTCCTACGTCTGGGGGAAACCGATAAACTCATCTTT. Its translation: CALGVFLRLGETDKLIF.

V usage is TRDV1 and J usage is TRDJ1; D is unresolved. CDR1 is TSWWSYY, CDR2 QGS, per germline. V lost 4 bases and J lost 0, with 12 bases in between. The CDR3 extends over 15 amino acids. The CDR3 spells CALGGCTEYTDKLIF. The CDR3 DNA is TGTGCTCTTGGGGGTTGTACTGAGTACACCGATAAACTCATCTTT.

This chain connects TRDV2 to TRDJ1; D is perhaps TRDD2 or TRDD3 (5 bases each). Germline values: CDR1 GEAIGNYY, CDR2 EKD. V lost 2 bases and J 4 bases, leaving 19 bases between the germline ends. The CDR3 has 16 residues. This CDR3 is CACDNLYSWWGDKLIF. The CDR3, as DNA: TGTGCCTGTGACAATCTTTATTCCTGGTGGGGCGATAAACTCATCTTT.

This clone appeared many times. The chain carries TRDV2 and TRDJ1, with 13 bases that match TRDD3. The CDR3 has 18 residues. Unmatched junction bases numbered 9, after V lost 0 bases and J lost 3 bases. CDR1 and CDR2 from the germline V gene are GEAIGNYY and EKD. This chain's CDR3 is CACDTSVLGDTQSDKLIF. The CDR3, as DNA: TGTGCCTGTGACACCTCGGTACTGGGGGATACGCAGTCCGATAAACTCATCTTT.

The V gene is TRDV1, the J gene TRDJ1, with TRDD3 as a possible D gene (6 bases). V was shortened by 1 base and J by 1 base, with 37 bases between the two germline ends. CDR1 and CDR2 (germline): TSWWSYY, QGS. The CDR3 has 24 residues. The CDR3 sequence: CALGEHLSGFPVLGLSGGTDKLIF. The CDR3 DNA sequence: TGTGCTCTTGGGGAACACCTTTCGGGTTTTCCCGTACTGGGACTATCGGGGGGCACCGATAAACTCATCTTT.

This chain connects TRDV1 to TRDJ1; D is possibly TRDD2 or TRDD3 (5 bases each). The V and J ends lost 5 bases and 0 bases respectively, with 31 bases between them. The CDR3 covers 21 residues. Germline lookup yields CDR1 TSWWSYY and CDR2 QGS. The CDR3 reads CALGSNHSSPTEPGDTDKLIF. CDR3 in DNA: TGTGCTCTTGGGTCAAACCATTCTTCCCCCACGGAACCGGGGGACACCGATAAACTCATCTTT.

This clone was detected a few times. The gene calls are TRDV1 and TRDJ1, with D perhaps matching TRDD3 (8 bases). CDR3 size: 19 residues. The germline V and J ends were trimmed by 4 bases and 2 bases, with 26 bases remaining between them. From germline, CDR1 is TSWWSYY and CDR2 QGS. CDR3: CALGGVSYGLLGGTDKLIF. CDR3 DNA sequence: TGTGCTCTTGGGGGAGTTTCCTACGGGCTACTGGGGGGAACCGATAAACTCATCTTT.

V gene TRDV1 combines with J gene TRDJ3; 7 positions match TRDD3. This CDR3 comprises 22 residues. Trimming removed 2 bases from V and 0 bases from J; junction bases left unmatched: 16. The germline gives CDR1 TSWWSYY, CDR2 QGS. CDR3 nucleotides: TGTGCTCTTGGGGAAGACTCCCCCGAGGGGGATTTGAGCTCCTGGGACACCCGACAGATGTTTTTC. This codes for CALGEDSPEGDLSSWDTRQMFF.

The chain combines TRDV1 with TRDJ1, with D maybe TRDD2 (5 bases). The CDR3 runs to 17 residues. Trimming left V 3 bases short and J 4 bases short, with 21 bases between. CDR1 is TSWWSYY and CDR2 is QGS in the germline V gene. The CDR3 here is CALGDPPYDYSFDKLIF. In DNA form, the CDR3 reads TGTGCTCTTGGGGATCCCCCCTACGACTACTCCTTCGATAAACTCATCTTT.

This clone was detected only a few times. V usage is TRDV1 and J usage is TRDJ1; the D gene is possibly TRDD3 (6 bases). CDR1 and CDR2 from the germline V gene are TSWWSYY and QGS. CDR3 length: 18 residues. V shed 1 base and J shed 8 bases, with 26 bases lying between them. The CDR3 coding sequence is TGTGCTCTTGGGGAACAGTACTACGTAGTACTGGGCCTAATGAAACTCATCTTT. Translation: CALGEQYYVVLGLMKLIF.

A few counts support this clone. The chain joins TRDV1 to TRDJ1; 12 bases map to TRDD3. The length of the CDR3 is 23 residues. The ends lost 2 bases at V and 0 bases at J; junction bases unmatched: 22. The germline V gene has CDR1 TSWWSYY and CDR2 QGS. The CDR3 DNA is TGTGCTCTTGGGGAAACCCTTCCCTACGCCTACTGGGGGATACAAGGGGACACCGATAAACTCATCTTT. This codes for CALGETLPYAYWGIQGDTDKLIF.

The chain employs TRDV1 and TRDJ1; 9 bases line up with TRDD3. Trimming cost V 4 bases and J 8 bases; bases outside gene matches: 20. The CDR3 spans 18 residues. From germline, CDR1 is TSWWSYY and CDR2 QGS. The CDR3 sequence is CALGGHLPPGDTGRKLIF. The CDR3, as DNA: TGTGCTCTTGGGGGGCACCTTCCCCCCGGGGATACGGGTAGGAAACTCATCTTT.

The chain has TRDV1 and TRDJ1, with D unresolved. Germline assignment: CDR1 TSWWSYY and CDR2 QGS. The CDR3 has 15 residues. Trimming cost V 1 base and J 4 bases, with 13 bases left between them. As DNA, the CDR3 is TGTGCTCTTGGGGAACGCACCTGGTACGGCGATAAACTCATCTTT. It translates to CALGERTWYGDKLIF.

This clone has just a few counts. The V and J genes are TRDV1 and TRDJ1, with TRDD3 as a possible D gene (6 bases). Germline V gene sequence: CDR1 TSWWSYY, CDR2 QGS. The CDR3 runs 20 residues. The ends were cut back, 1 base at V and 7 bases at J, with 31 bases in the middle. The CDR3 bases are TGTGCTCTTGGGGAACCCCGGGGCTCCCTGGGGATCTTCAAGGGGGGTAAACTCATCTTT. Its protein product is CALGEPRGSLGIFKGGKLIF.

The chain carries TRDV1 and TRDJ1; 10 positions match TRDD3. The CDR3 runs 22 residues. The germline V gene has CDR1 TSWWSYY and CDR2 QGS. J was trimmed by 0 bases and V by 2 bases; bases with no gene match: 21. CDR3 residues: CALGEESLLPTGGCSYTDKLIF. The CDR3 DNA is TGTGCTCTTGGGGAAGAGTCCTTACTACCTACTGGGGGATGCTCGTACACCGATAAACTCATCTTT.

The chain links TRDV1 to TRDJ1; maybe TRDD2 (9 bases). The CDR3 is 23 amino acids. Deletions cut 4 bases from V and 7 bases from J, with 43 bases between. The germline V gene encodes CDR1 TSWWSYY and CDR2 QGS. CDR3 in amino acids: CALGATPSAFLRWGNWPSGKLIF. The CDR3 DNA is TGTGCTCTTGGGGCCACACCGTCAGCCTTCCTACGCTGGGGGAACTGGCCGAGTGGTAAACTCATCTTT.

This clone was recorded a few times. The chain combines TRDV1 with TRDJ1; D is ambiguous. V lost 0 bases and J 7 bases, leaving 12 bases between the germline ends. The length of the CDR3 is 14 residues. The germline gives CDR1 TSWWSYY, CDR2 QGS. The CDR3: CALGELSPQVKLIF. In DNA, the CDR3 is TGTGCTCTTGGGGAACTAAGCCCTCAAGTTAAACTCATCTTT.

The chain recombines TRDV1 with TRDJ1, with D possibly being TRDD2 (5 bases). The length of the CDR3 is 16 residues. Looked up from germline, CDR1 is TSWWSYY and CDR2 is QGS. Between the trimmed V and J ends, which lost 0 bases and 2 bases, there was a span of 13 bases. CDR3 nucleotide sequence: TGTGCTCTTGGGGAACTTCCTAGTCCACGGACCGATAAACTCATCTTT. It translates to CALGELPSPRTDKLIF.

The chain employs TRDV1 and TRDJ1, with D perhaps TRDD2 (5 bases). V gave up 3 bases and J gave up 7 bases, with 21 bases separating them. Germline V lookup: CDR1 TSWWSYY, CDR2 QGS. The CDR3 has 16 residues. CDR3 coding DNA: TGTGCTCTTGGGGACCCCTCGCCCTTTCCTGACGGTAAACTCATCTTT. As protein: CALGDPSPFPDGKLIF.

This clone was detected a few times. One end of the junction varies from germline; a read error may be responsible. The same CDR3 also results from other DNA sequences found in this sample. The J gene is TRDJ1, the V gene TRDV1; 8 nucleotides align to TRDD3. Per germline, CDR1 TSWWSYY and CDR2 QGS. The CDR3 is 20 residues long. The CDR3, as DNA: TGTGCCCTTGGGGAAGGGGCTTCCTCTACTGGGGGCCCGTACACCGATAAACTCATCTTT. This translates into CALGEGASSTGGPYTDKLIF.

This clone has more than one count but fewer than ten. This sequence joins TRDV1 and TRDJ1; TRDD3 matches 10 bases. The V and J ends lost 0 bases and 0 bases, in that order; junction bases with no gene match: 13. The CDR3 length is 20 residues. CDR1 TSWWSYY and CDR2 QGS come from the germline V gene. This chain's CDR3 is CALGELDVYWGIPYTDKLIF. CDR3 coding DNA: TGTGCTCTTGGGGAACTAGATGTGTACTGGGGGATCCCGTACACCGATAAACTCATCTTT.

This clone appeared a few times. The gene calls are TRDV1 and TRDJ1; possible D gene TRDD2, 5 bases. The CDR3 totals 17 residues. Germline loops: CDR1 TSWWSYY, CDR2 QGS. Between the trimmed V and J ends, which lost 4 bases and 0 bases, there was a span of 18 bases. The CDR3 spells CALGVITSLLNTDKLIF. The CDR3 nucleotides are TGTGCTCTTGGGGTGATTACTTCCCTTCTAAACACCGATAAACTCATCTTT.